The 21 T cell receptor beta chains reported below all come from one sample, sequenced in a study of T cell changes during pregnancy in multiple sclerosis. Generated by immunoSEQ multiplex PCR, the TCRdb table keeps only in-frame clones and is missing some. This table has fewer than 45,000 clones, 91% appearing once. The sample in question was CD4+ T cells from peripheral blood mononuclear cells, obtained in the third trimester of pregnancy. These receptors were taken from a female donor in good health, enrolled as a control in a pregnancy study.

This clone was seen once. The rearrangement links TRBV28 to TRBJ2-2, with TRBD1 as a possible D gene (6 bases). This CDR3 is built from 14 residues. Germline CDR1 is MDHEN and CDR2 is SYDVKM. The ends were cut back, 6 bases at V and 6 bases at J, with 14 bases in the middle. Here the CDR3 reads CASSYGQPAGELFF. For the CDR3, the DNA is TGTGCCAGCAGCTACGGACAGCCCGCCGGGGAGCTGTTTTTT.

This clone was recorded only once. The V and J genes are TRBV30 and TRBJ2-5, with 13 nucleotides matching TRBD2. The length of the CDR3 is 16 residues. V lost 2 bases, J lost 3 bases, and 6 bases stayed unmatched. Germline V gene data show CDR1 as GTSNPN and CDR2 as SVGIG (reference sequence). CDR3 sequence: CAWSRWGLAGKETQYF. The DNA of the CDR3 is TGTGCCTGGAGTCGGTGGGGACTAGCGGGAAAAGAGACCCAGTACTTC.

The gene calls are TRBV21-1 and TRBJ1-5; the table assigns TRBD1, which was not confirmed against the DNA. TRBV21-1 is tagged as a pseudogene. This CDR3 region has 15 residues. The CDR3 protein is CASSKDGRADKPQHF. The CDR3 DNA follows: TGTGCCAGCAGCAAAGACGGCAGGGCGGACAAGCCCCAGCATTTT.

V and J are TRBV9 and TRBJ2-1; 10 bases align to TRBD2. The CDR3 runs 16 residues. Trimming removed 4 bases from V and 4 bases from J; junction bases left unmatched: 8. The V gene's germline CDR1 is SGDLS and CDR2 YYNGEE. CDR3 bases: TGTGCCAGCAGCCCCTCAAGCGGGGGGGCTTACAATGAGCAGTTCTTC. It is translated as CASSPSSGGAYNEQFF.

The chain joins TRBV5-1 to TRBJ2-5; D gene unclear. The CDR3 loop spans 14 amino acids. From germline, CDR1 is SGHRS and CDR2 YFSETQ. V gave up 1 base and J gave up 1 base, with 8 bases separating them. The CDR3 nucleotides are TGCGCCAGCAGCTTGTCTGTTTCCCAAGAGACCCAGTACTTC. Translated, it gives CASSLSVSQETQYF.

In nucleotides, the CDR3 is TGTGCCAGCAGTTTAACGGGGTTTGAGCAGTTCTTC. Translated, it gives CASSLTGFEQFF. The chain is built from TRBV28 and TRBJ2-1; tentatively, D is TRBD2 (5 bases). Germline-derived CDR1 and CDR2 are MDHEN and SYDVKM. CDR3 length equals 12 residues. The V and J ends lost 2 bases and 9 bases respectively, with 8 bases between them.

The CDR3 sequence: CASNPSGRLGGTEAFF. CDR3 DNA: TGTGCCAGCAACCCATCCGGACGGCTGGGAGGGACTGAAGCTTTCTTT. This chain connects TRBV7-9 to TRBJ1-1, with D unclear. Looked up from germline, CDR1 is SEHNR and CDR2 is FQNEAQ (reference sequence). Trimming cost V 7 bases and J 5 bases, with 23 bases left between them. This CDR3 spans 16 amino acids.

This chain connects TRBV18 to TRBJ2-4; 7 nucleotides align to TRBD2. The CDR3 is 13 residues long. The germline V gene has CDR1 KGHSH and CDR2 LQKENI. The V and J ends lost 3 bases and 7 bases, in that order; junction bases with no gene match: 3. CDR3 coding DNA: TGTGCCAGCTCACCGGGGGAGGGGAACATTCAGTACTTC. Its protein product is CASSPGEGNIQYF.

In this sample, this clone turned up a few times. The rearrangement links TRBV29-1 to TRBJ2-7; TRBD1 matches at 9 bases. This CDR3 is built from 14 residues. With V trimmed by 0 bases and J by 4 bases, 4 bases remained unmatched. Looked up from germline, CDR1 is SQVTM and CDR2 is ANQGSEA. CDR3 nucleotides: TGCAGCGTTGAAGACCGGGACAGGGTTTACGAGCAGTACTTC. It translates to CSVEDRDRVYEQYF.

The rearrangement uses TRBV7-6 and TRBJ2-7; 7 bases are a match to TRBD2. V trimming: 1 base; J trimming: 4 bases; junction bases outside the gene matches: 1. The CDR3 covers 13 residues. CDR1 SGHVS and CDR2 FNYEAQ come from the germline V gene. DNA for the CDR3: TGTGCCAGCAGCTTAGGACTAGCATACGAGCAGTACTTC. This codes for CASSLGLAYEQYF.

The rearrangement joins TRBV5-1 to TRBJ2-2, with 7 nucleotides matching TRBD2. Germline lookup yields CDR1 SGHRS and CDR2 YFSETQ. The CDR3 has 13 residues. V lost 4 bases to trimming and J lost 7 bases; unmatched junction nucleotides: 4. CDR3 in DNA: TGCGCCAGCAGCGAGCAGCGGGGCGGGGAGCTGTTTTTT. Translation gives CASSEQRGGELFF.

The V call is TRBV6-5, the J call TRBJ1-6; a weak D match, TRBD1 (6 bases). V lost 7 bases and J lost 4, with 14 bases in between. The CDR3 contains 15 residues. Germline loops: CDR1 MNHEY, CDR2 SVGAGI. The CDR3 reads CASNTGTTYNSPLHF. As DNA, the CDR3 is TGTGCCAGCAATACCGGGACAACGTATAATTCACCCCTCCACTTT.

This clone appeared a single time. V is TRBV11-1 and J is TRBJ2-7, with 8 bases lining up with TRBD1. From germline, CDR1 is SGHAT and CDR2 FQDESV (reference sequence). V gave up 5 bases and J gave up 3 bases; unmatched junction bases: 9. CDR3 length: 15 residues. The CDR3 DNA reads TGTGCCAGCAGCCCCTTGCGGACAGGGATCTACGAGCAGTACTTC. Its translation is CASSPLRTGIYEQYF.

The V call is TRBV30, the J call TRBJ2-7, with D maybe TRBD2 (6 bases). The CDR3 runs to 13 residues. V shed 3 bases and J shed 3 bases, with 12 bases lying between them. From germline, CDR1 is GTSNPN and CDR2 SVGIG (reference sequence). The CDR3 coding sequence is TGTGCCTGGAGGGAGGGAGGACTCTACGAGCAGTACTTC. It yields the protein CAWREGGLYEQYF.

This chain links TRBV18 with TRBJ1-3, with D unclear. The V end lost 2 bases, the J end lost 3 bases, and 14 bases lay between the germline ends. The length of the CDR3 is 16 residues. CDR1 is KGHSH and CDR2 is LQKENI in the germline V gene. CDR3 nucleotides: TGTGCCAGCTCACCATATTCTCCCGAGGGTGGAAACACCATATATTTT. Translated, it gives CASSPYSPEGGNTIYF. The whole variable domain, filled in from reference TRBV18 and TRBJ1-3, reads NAGVMQNPRHLVRRRGQEARLRCSPMKGHSHVYWYRQLPEEGLKFMVYLQKENIIDESGMPKERFSAEFPKEGPSILRIQQVVRGDSAAYFCASSPYSPEGGNTIYFGEGSWLTVV.

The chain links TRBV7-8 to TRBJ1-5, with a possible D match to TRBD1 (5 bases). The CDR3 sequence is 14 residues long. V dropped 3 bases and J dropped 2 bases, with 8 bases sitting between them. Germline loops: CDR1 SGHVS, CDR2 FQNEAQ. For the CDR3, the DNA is TGTGCCAGCAGCTTGGGGGGGGGCAATCAGCCCCAGCATTTT. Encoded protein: CASSLGGGNQPQHF.

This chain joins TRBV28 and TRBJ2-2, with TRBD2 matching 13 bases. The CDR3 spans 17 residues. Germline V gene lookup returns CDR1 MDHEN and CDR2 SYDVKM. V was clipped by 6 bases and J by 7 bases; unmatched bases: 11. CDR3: CASRRSGTSGIIGELFF. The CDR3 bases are TGTGCCAGCAGGCGTTCCGGGACTAGCGGGATTATCGGGGAGCTGTTTTTT.

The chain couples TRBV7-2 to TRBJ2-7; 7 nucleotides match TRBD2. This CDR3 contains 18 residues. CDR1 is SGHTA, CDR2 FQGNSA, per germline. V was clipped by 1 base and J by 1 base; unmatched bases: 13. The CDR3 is CASSLVPSGGGESYEQYF. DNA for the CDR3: TGTGCCAGCAGCTTAGTTCCCTCCGGGGGAGGGGAGTCCTACGAGCAGTACTTC.

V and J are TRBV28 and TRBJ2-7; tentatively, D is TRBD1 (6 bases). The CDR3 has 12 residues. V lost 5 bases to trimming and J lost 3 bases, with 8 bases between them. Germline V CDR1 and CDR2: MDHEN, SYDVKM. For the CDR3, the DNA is TGTGCCAGCAGTCAGGGGATCTACGAGCAGTACTTC. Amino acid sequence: CASSQGIYEQYF.

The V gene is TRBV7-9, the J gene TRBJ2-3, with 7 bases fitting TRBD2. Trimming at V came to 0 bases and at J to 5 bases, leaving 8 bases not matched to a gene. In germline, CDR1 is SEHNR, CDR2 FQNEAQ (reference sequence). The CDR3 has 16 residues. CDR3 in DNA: TGTGCCAGCAGCTTAGCGGGACTACCTATTCGAGATACGCAGTATTTT. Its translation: CASSLAGLPIRDTQYF.

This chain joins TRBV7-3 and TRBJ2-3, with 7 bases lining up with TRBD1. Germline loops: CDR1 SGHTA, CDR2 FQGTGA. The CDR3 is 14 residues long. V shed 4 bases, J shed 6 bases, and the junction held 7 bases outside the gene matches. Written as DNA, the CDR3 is TGTGCCAGCAGCTCTACAGGGGCTGTGGATACGCAGTATTTT. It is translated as CASSSTGAVDTQYF.